The TCR beta chain described here comes from a study of T cell clonotyping in hematopoietic cell transplantation. This CDR3 has 17 residues. V lost 0 bases, J lost 0 bases, and 11 bases lay in between. The germline V gene has CDR1 WSHSY and CDR2 SAAADI. Sample time point: recipient sample about 28 days before transplant, after cytoreduction. Measured with immunoSEQ multiplex PCR; TCRdb has only the in-frame clones, and not every one. The data show fewer than 100,000 clones, 90% to 96% seen once. This material consisted of peripheral blood mononuclear cells, taken before stem cell transplant. This sequence originates from a woman in her 50s with acute myeloid leukemia. Some clones in this sample may be carry-over from other donors' samples. This chain links TRBV10-2 with TRBJ2-2; tentatively, D is TRBD1 or TRBD2 (6 bases each). CDR3 nucleotide sequence: TGCGCCAGCAGTGAGTCCGGGGGCCATGCGAACACCGGGGAGCTGTTTTTT. As protein: CASSESGGHANTGELFF.